These T cell receptor beta chains were read from a single sample in a study of shared clonotypes between healthy human individuals. Libraries were prepared by immunoSEQ multiplex PCR; TCRdb keeps only in-frame clonotypes and omits some of them. The repertoire consists of 2,500,000 or so clones, with more than 80% occurring once and the leading ten covering over 0.12%. Material: naive CD4+ T cells sorted from blood. Source of these receptors: a man younger than 35 in good health. CDR3s include the opening cysteine and the closing phenylalanine or tryptophan. A D gene is named only where the DNA matches it firmly. Clone size, where shown, is once, few, many, or a class for clones that have expanded.

v_gene	j_gene	d_gene	abundance	CDR3nt	CDR3aa
TRBV28	TRBJ2-1	.	.	TGTGCCAGCAGTTTAGGGGGGAAGAGGAATGAGCAGTTCTTC	CASSLGGKRNEQFF
TRBV7-2	TRBJ2-5	.	.	TGTGCCAGCAGCGGAACAGAGCGGGTTGGGGGAAGGACCCAGTACTTC	CASSGTERVGGRTQYF
TRBV29-1	TRBJ2-5	TRBD1	.	TGCAGCGGGAAACCGACAGGGGTGCAGACCCAGTACTTC	CSGKPTGVQTQYF
TRBV28	TRBJ2-4	TRBD2	.	TGTGCCAGCAGTTTAGGCCTCGGGCTAGCGGGGATAGTACTAGCCAAAAACATTCAGTACTTC	CASSLGLGLAGIVLAKNIQYF
TRBV4-2	TRBJ2-2	.	.	TGTGCCAGCAGCCAAGATCTGGTCAGGGCGACAAACACCGGGGAGCTGTTTTTT	CASSQDLVRATNTGELFF
TRBV30	TRBJ2-5	TRBD1	.	TGTGCCTGGAGCGCGACAGGGAAGGCGGAGACCCAGTACTTC	CAWSATGKAETQYF
TRBV5-6	TRBJ2-1	.	.	TGTGCCAGCAGAACCATTGCCTACAATGAGCAGTTCTTC	CASRTIAYNEQFF
TRBV6-1	TRBJ1-2	TRBD1	.	TGTGCCAGCAGTGCCTTACTAAATACAGGGGAAGTCTATGGCTACACCTTC	CASSALLNTGEVYGYTF
TRBV5-4	TRBJ2-7	TRBD2	.	TGTGCCAGCAGTGTAGCGGGAGGACCTCCTAGTGAGCAGTACTTC	CASSVAGGPPSEQYF
TRBV6-5	TRBJ1-2	.	.	TGTGCCAGCAGTTACTCGGGAGAATCTTATGGCTACACCTTC	CASSYSGESYGYTF
TRBV7-9	TRBJ1-1	TRBD1	few	TGTGCCAGCAGCTTAGGGGACAGGGCTGAAGCTTTCTTT	CASSLGDRAEAFF
TRBV11-2	TRBJ1-6	.	once	TGTGCCAGCAGACCTACTCAGGGGTCACCCCTCCACTTT	CASRPTQGSPLHF
TRBV19	TRBJ1-1	.	.	TGTGCCAGTAGTAGGGCTGGGGACACTGAAGCTTTCTTT	CASSRAGDTEAFF
TRBV18	TRBJ1-5	TRBD1	.	TGTGCCAGCTCAGCCCGGGACAGCCGATATAGCAATCAGCCCCAGCATTTT	CASSARDSRYSNQPQHF
TRBV18	TRBJ2-7	TRBD2	.	TGTGCCAGCTCACCACCAGCGGGGGGGCCGGGTGAGCAGTACTTC	CASSPPAGGPGEQYF
TRBV9	TRBJ2-2	.	once	TGTGCCAGCAGCGTAGAACAGGGAACCACCGGGGAGCTGTTTTTT	CASSVEQGTTGELFF
TRBV4-1	TRBJ2-2	TRBD2	.	TGCGCCAGCAGCCAAGTCACGGGACTAGCGGCCGGGGAGCTGTTTTTT	CASSQVTGLAAGELFF
TRBV27	TRBJ1-2	TRBD1	.	TGTGCCAGCAGTACGGACAGGTCGCGAGGAGGCTACACCTTC	CASSTDRSRGGYTF
TRBV2	TRBJ1-5	TRBD1	.	TGTGCCAGCAGGATTACAGGGGTCAATCAGCCCCAGCATTTT	CASRITGVNQPQHF
TRBV11-2	TRBJ2-7	TRBD2	.	TGTGCCAGCAGCTTAGCCCTAGCGGGAATTGATGAGCAGTACTTC	CASSLALAGIDEQYF
TRBV2	TRBJ2-3	TRBD2	.	TGTGCCGGACACCCGGGGGGACCTCCGGGAGATACGCAGTATTTT	CAGHPGGPPGDTQYF
TRBV2	TRBJ2-4	.	.	TGTGCGGGAGGAGGGGGCGTAGCCAAAAACATTCAGTACTTC	CAGGGGVAKNIQYF
TRBV5-1	TRBJ2-3	.	.	TGCGCCAGCAGCTTGGAGAGCTATCCTAGCACAGATACGCAGTATTTT	CASSLESYPSTDTQYF
TRBV2	TRBJ2-1	TRBD1	.	TGTGCCAGCAGCCCGGACAGGGCGGCCTACAATGAGCAGTTCTTC	CASSPDRAAYNEQFF
TRBV7-9	TRBJ2-3	.	.	TGTGCCAGCAGCTGGGGGCTAGCGGACCACACAGATACGCAGTATTTT	CASSWGLADHTDTQYF
TRBV5-5	TRBJ1-4	.	.	TGTGCCAGCAGCTCTGACCGACCAACTAATGAAAAACTGTTTTTT	CASSSDRPTNEKLFF
TRBV28	TRBJ1-1	.	once	TGTGCCAGCAGACCCGGGACCATGAACACTGAAGCTTTCTTT	CASRPGTMNTEAFF
TRBV6-1	TRBJ2-3	.	.	TGTGCCAGCAGTCCCCGGGGCATTACAGATACGCAGTATTTT	CASSPRGITDTQYF
TRBV7-9	TRBJ2-1	.	once	TGTGCCAGCAGCTTAACCCCGACAGTCAAGTCGTTCCATGAGCAGTTCTTC	CASSLTPTVKSFHEQFF
TRBV11-3	TRBJ2-1	.	.	TGTGCCAGCAGCTTACTAGGGGGTGCCTACAATGAGCAGTTCTTC	CASSLLGGAYNEQFF
TRBV7-3	TRBJ2-5	.	.	TGTGCCAGCAGCTTAAGCGGACAGTTTCAAGAGACCCAGTACTTC	CASSLSGQFQETQYF
TRBV6-5	TRBJ1-1	TRBD1	.	TGTGCCAGCAGTGGGACAGGGTCGGTCGCTAAAGCTTTCTTT	CASSGTGSVAKAFF
TRBV30	TRBJ1-6	.	.	TGTGCCTGGAGTTCTCCGGGCTCCTATAATTCACCCCTCCACTTT	CAWSSPGSYNSPLHF
TRBV6-5	TRBJ1-4	.	.	TGTGCCAGCGGAAGGAGGGAAAAACTGTTTTTT	CASGRREKLFF
TRBV7-2	TRBJ2-5	TRBD2	.	TGTGCCAGCAGCCCCTCCTTGGACGGGAGGGGAGAGACCCAGTACTTC	CASSPSLDGRGETQYF
TRBV11-3	TRBJ2-2	.	.	TGTGCCAGCAGCCCTCCCACCGGGGAGCTGTTTTTT	CASSPPTGELFF
TRBV28	TRBJ1-5	TRBD1	few	TGTGCCACCTCGACAGGGGCCCAGCCCCAGCATTTT	CATSTGAQPQHF
TRBV5-6	TRBJ2-7	TRBD1	.	TGTGCCAGCAGCTCGACCGGGACAGGGGGCAACGAGCAGTACTTC	CASSSTGTGGNEQYF
TRBV13	TRBJ1-2	TRBD1	.	TGTGCCAGCAGCACCCGGACAGGGGCGCACTATGGCTACACCTTC	CASSTRTGAHYGYTF
TRBV5-1	TRBJ1-1	.	.	TGCGCCAGCAGCAAAAACAGGGTGGGAGATGCTGAAGCTTTCTTT	CASSKNRVGDAEAFF
TRBV10-3	TRBJ2-1	TRBD2	.	TGTGCCATCAGTTCGACTAGCGGGAGGACTACCTACAATGAGCAGTTCTTC	CAISSTSGRTTYNEQFF
TRBV4-1	TRBJ1-5	TRBD1	once	TGCGCCAGCAGCCAAAACCAGGGGGCGAGCAATCAGCCCCAGCATTTT	CASSQNQGASNQPQHF